This T cell receptor (beta chain) was observed in a study of PD-1 blockade in mismatch repair-deficient tumors. Study as a whole: Enrolled about 2012-2016, patients had progressing, pretreated mismatch repair-deficient cancers of about a dozen types.

Sequencing used immunoSEQ multiplex PCR; TCRdb keeps in-frame clones, though not all of them. The sample has about 60,000 clones; more than 70% are singletons. About this clone itself: Its antigen is unidentified.

PCR or immunohistochemistry showed mismatch repair deficiency in every enrolled patient. A few pembrolizumab responders had their TCRs sequenced. Study-level results: Tumor-resident clones, often undetectable pretreatment in blood, expanded then contracted after pembrolizumab.

The receptor comes from an adult with mismatch repair-deficient cancer. The sequencing here drew on peripheral blood, taken 52 weeks after starting pembrolizumab.

As DNA, the CDR3 is TGTGCCAGCAGCGCAGTACAGGGCGCTAACTATGGCTACACCTTC. It encodes CASSAVQGANYGYTF. This sequence joins TRBV5-4 and TRBJ1-2; perhaps TRBD1 as D (6 bases). Germline loops: CDR1 SGHNT, CDR2 YYREEE (reference sequence). CDR3 length: 15 residues. V lost 4 bases to trimming and J lost 0 bases, with 13 bases between them.